A selection of T cell receptor beta chains follows, all from one sample in a study of shared clonotypes between healthy human individuals. Sequenced by immunoSEQ multiplex PCR; TCRdb stores in-frame clones only, minus some. Here the sample spans about 2 million clones, about 95% being singletons. Sample: naive CD8+ T cells sorted from blood. These receptors all come from a man aged 18 to 29 in good health. The CDR3 runs from the conserved cysteine through the conserved F or W. The D gene is left open where the match is weak. Not all rows give a size; the values are once, few, many and, for expanded clones, a class.

CASSAGTGGEQFF	TRBV2	TRBJ2-1	-	-
CASRGPTGGENIQYF	TRBV2	TRBJ2-4	-	TRBD1
CAIRRTTDATNEKLFF	TRBV10-3	TRBJ1-4	-	-
CASSYSWGSRGTEAFF	TRBV6-5	TRBJ1-1	-	-
CASSLVWVGEQFF	TRBV11-2	TRBJ2-1	-	-
CASSFGTLVNEQFF	TRBV5-6	TRBJ2-1	-	-
CASGAGSSYEQYF	TRBV19	TRBJ2-7	-	-
CASSLDSRSSYNEQFF	TRBV11-2	TRBJ2-1	-	-
CASSYGTGDYEQYF	TRBV2	TRBJ2-7	-	TRBD1
CASSPFSSYNSPLHF	TRBV14	TRBJ1-6	-	-
CASSLPTNRGSEQYF	TRBV7-9	TRBJ2-7	-	-
CASSFRPGEPLSYEQYF	TRBV5-6	TRBJ2-7	once	-
CASSLVGTGSYEQYF	TRBV5-6	TRBJ2-7	-	TRBD1
CASSAAGGPPYEQYF	TRBV6-6	TRBJ2-7	-	TRBD2
CASGLPPRLSAPNEQYF	TRBV12-5	TRBJ2-7	-	-
CASSFMDEQFF	TRBV4-1	TRBJ2-1	-	-
CASSISVSAYEQYF	TRBV19	TRBJ2-7	-	-
CSVEIGGPYEQYF	TRBV29-1	TRBJ2-7	-	-
CASSPPTGGIQYF	TRBV7-9	TRBJ2-4	-	-
CASSTLAGVVYEQYF	TRBV5-6	TRBJ2-7	-	TRBD2
CASRGGTDEQFF	TRBV7-9	TRBJ2-1	few	-
CASSEGTLNYGYTF	TRBV9	TRBJ1-2	-	-
CASSVHRVEANEKLFF	TRBV27	TRBJ1-4	-	-
CASSSGPRGNTIYF	TRBV9	TRBJ1-3	-	-
CATEMWTEDYYEQYF	TRBV10-3	TRBJ2-7	-	-
CASSLSQGAKETQYF	TRBV4-3	TRBJ2-5	-	TRBD1
CASSQDALSGANVLTF	TRBV4-1	TRBJ2-6	-	-
CASSSWGASGGNEQFF	TRBV11-3	TRBJ2-1	-	TRBD2
CASSPTPGTENYGYTF	TRBV27	TRBJ1-2	-	TRBD1
CASSFTGTGDEQYF	TRBV27	TRBJ2-7	once	TRBD1
CASSLGWEGRYEQYF	TRBV11-2	TRBJ2-7	-	TRBD2
CASRWTSGTDTQYF	TRBV2	TRBJ2-3	once	TRBD2
CASSLGRWGDTEAFF	TRBV7-9	TRBJ1-1	-	-
CASSYFGQQETQYF	TRBV6-5	TRBJ2-5	-	-
CASSQVREKLFF	TRBV4-1	TRBJ1-4	-	-
CASSPWTGPIWGYTF	TRBV5-1	TRBJ1-2	once	TRBD1
CASSYEAAESDTQYF	TRBV19	TRBJ2-3	-	-
CASSWDRGDTEAFF	TRBV6-5	TRBJ1-1	-	TRBD1
CASSSDSRETQYF	TRBV11-2	TRBJ2-5	-	-
CASSWDRGGYGYTF	TRBV6-5	TRBJ1-2	-	TRBD1
CASSLVGGDIYGYTF	TRBV5-1	TRBJ1-2	-	-
CASSWREGGNQPQHF	TRBV19	TRBJ1-5	-	-
CASSTFLRDREQFF	TRBV7-2	TRBJ2-1	-	TRBD1
CASSLSGLGNTEAFF	TRBV7-9	TRBJ1-1	-	-
CSVLGQTYEQYF	TRBV29-1	TRBJ2-7	-	-
CASSEVQGAGEQYF	TRBV2	TRBJ2-7	-	TRBD1
CASSHTGTSGLGDTGELFF	TRBV4-3	TRBJ2-2	-	TRBD2
CASSSVNQETQYF	TRBV13	TRBJ2-5	-	-
CASSPTAGGNEQYF	TRBV18	TRBJ2-7	once	TRBD2
CASSPENKPAYEQYF	TRBV7-2	TRBJ2-7	-	-
CASSLASPYGGYTF	TRBV11-2	TRBJ1-2	-	-
CASSQGLAGLNEQFF	TRBV7-2	TRBJ2-1	once	TRBD2
CASSLPPYEQYF	TRBV5-4	TRBJ2-7	-	-
CASSLRLAGVSSTDTQYF	TRBV28	TRBJ2-3	-	TRBD2